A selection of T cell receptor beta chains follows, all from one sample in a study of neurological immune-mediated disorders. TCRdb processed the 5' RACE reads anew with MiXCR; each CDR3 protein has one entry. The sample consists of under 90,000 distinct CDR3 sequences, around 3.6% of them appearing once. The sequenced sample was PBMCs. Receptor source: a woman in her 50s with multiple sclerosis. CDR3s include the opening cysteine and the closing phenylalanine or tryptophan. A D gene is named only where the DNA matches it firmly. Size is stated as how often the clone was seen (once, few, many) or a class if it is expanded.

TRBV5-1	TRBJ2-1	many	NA	CASSLAQGKGNEQFF	TGCGCCAGCAGCTTGGCGCAGGGGAAGGGCAATGAGCAGTTCTTC
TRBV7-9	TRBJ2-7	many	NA	CASSRTVAYEQYF	TGTGCCAGCAGCCGTACAGTAGCCTACGAGCAGTACTTC
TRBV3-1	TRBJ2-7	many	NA	CASSPPGPEQYF	TGTGCCAGCAGCCCCCCCGGCCCCGAGCAGTACTTC
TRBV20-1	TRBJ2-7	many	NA	CSAKAMDYSYEQYF	TGCAGTGCTAAAGCGATGGATTATTCCTACGAGCAGTACTTC
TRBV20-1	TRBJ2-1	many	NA	CSARGPASLIDEQFF	TGCAGTGCTAGAGGGCCAGCCTCGTTGATCGATGAGCAGTTCTTC
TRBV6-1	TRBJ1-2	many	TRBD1	CASSLTGEGFGYTF	TGTGCCAGCAGCCTCACAGGGGAAGGTTTTGGCTACACCTTC
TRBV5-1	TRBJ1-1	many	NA	CASSPGQNTEAFF	TGCGCCAGCAGCCCGGGACAGAACACTGAAGCTTTCTTT
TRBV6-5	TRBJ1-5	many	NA	CASSSLSNQPQHF	TGTGCCAGCAGTTCCTTAAGCAATCAGCCCCAGCATTTT
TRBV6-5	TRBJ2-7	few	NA	CASRITKVGEQYF	TGTGCCAGCAGAATAACCAAGGTCGGGGAGCAGTACTTC
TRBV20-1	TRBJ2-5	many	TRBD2	CSASPYGGVQETQYF	TGCAGTGCTTCTCCCTACGGGGGGGTGCAAGAGACCCAGTACTTC
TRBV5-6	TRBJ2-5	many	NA	CASSLSVWETQYF	TGTGCCAGCAGCTTGTCGGTATGGGAGACCCAGTACTTC
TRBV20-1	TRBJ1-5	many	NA	CSATGLGSNQPQHF	TGCAGTGCTACAGGGTTAGGAAGCAATCAGCCCCAGCATTTT
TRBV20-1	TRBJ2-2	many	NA	CSAREAGRNTGELFF	TGCAGTGCTAGAGAGGCAGGGAGGAACACCGGGGAGCTGTTTTTT
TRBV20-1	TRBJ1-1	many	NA	CSVNQNTEAFF	TGCAGTGTTAACCAGAACACTGAAGCTTTCTTT